This TCR beta chain was retrieved from a study of identical twins. V lost 2 bases, J lost 13 bases, and 18 bases lay in between. CDR1 is DFQATT and CDR2 is SNEGSKA in the germline V gene (reference sequence). The CDR3 consists of 14 residues. TCRdb re-derived calls from the 5' RACE reads in MiXCR, one entry per CDR3 protein. The table lists about 470,000 distinct CDR3 sequences, less than 25% of them singletons. These records were also assigned to another study, of T cells expressing NK-cell markers.

Material for sequencing was CD4+ T cells sorted from blood. This clonotype was sampled from a young woman in good health. This chain links TRBV20-1 with TRBJ1-6; D possibly corresponds to TRBD1 (5 bases). The CDR3 spells CSARLQGLAGPLHF. DNA of the CDR3: TGCAGTGCTAGATTGCAGGGATTGGCCGGGCCCCTCCACTTT.